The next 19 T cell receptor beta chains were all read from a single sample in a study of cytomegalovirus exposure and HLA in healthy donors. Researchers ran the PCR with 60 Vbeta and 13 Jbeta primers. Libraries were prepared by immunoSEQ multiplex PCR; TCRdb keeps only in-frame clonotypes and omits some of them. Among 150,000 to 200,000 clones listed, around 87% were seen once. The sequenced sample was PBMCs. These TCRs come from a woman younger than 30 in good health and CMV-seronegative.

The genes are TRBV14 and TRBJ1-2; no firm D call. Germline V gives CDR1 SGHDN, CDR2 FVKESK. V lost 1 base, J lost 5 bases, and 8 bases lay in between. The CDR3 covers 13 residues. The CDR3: CASSQVTDYGYTF. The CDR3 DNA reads TGTGCCAGCAGCCAAGTAACAGATTATGGCTACACCTTC.

CDR3 in DNA: TGCGCCAGCAGCCAAGACCCGTTCAATGAGGACACTGAAGCTTTCTTT. Its protein is CASSQDPFNEDTEAFF. J is TRBJ1-1 and V is TRBV4-1; no firm D call. The V end lost 0 bases, the J end lost 3 bases, and 14 bases lay between the germline ends. The CDR3 length is 16 residues. From germline, CDR1 is MGHRA and CDR2 YSYEKL.

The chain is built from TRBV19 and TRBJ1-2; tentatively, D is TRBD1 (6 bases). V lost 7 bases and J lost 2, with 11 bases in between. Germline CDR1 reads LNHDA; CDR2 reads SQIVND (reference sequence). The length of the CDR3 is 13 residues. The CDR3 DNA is TGTGCCAGTACCCGGACAGAGAACTATGGCTACACCTTC. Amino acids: CASTRTENYGYTF.

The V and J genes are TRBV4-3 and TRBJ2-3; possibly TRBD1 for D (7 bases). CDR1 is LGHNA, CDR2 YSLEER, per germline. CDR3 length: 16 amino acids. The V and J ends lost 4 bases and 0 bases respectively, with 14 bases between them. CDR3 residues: CASSPGGFSSTDTQYF. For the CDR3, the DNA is TGCGCCAGCAGCCCAGGGGGGTTCTCTAGCACAGATACGCAGTATTTT.

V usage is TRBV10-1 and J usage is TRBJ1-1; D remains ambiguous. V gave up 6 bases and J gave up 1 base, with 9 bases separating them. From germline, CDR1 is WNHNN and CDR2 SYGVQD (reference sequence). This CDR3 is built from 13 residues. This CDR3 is CASSGRPNTEAFF. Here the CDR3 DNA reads TGCGCCAGCAGCGGCAGGCCGAACACTGAAGCTTTCTTT.

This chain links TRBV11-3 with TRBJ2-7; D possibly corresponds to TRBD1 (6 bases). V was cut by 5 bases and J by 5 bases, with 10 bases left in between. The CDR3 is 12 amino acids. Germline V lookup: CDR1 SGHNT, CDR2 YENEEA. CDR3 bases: TGTGCCAGCAGCCCGGACAGCCACGAGCAGTACTTC. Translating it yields CASSPDSHEQYF.

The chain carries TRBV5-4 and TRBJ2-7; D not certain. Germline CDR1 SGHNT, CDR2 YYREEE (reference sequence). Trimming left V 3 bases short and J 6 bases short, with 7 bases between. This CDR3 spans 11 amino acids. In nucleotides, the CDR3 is TGTGCCAGCAGCTCCGGTACCGAGCAGTACTTC. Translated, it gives CASSSGTEQYF.

CDR3 bases: TGTGCCAGCAGCTCCGACAGGGGGAGACCCTATGGCTACACCTTC. It translates to CASSSDRGRPYGYTF. The J gene is TRBJ1-2, the V gene TRBV5-6, with 9 bases matching TRBD1. The CDR3 extends over 15 amino acids. Trimming removed 3 bases from V and 4 bases from J; junction bases left unmatched: 7. Germline V CDR1 and CDR2: SGHDT, YYEEEE.

The CDR3: CAIQDRVETQYF. CDR3 in DNA: TGTGCCATTCAAGACAGGGTTGAGACCCAGTACTTC. The rearrangement joins TRBV7-9 to TRBJ2-5; 7 bases are a match to TRBD1. Germline V CDR1 and CDR2: SEHNR, FQNEAQ (reference sequence). Trimming at V came to 10 bases and at J to 5 bases, leaving 7 bases not matched to a gene. CDR3 length: 12 residues.

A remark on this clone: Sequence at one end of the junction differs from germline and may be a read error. CDR3 region: CASSERPTGYLLEQHF. Written as DNA, the CDR3 is TGTGCCAGCAGTGAAAGGCCGACAGGGTATCTCCTCGAGCAGCACTTC. This chain links TRBV2 with TRBJ2-7; 7 nucleotides line up with TRBD1. Germline CDR1 and CDR2: SNHLY and FYNNEI. CDR3 length: 16 amino acids.

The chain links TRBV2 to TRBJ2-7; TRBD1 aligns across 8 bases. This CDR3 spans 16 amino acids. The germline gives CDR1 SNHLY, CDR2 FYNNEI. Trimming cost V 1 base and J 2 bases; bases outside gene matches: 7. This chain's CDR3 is CASSEDSETGAYEQYF. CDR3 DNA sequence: TGTGCCAGCAGTGAAGATAGTGAGACAGGGGCCTACGAGCAGTACTTC. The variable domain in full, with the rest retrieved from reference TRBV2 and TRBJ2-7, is EPEVTQTPSHQVTQMGQEVILRCVPISNHLYFYWYRQILGQKVEFLVSFYNNEISEKSEIFDDQFSVERPDGSNFTLKIRSTKLEDSAMYFCASSEDSETGAYEQYFGPGTRLTVT.

CDR3 loop: CAITRGPAGGTGELFF. The CDR3 DNA is TGTGCCATTACCCGAGGGCCAGCGGGGGGGACCGGGGAGCTGTTTTTT. The chain has TRBV10-3 and TRBJ2-2; TRBD2 matches at 10 bases. Germline values: CDR1 ENHRY, CDR2 SYGVKD. Unmatched junction bases numbered 12, after V lost 9 bases and J lost 5 bases. The CDR3 has 16 amino acids.

The CDR3 sequence: CASSLLAGIYEQYF. CDR3 in DNA: TGCGCCAGCAGCCTCCTGGCGGGAATCTACGAGCAGTACTTC. This chain joins TRBV4-1 and TRBJ2-7; TRBD2 is a possible D gene (6 bases). Germline CDR1 MGHRA, CDR2 YSYEKL. V was shortened by 4 bases and J by 3 bases, with 13 bases between the two germline ends. The CDR3 sequence is 14 residues long.

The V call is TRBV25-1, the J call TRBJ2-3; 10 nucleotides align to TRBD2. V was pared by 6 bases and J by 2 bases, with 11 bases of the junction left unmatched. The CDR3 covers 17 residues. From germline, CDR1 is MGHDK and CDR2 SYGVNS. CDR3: CASSRTSGSRTTDTQYF. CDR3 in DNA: TGTGCCAGCAGCAGGACTAGCGGAAGTCGCACCACAGATACGCAGTATTTT.

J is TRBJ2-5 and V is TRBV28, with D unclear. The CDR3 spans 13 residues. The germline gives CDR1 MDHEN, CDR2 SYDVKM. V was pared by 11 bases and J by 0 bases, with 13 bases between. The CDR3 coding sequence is TGTGCCGGTCAGGATGGGCACCAAGAGACCCAGTACTTC. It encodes CAGQDGHQETQYF.

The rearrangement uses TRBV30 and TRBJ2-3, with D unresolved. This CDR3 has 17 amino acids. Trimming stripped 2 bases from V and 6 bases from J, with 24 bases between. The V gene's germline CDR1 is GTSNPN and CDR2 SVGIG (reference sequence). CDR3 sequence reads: CAWSRQRLYPAVDTQYF. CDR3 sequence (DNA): TGTGCCTGGAGTCGGCAGCGTTTATATCCCGCCGTGGATACGCAGTATTTT.

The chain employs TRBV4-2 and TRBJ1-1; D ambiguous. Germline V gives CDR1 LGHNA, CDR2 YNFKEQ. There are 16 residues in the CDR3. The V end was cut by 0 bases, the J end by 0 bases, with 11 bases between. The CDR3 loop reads CASSQEFGFMNTEAFF. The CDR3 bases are TGTGCCAGCAGCCAAGAATTCGGGTTCATGAACACTGAAGCTTTCTTT.

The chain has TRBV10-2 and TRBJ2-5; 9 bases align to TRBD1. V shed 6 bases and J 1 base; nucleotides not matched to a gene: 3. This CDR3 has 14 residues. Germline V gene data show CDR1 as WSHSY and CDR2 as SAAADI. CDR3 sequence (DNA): TGCGCCAGCAGGGGGACAGGGTCCCAAGAGACCCAGTACTTC. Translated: CASRGTGSQETQYF.

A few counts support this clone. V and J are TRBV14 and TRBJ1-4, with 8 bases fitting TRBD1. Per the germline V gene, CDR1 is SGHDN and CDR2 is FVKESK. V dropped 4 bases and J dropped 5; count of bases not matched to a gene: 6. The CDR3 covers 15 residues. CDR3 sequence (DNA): TGTGCCAGCAGCCGGTGGACAGGGAGGAATGAAAAACTGTTTTTT. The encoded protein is CASSRWTGRNEKLFF.